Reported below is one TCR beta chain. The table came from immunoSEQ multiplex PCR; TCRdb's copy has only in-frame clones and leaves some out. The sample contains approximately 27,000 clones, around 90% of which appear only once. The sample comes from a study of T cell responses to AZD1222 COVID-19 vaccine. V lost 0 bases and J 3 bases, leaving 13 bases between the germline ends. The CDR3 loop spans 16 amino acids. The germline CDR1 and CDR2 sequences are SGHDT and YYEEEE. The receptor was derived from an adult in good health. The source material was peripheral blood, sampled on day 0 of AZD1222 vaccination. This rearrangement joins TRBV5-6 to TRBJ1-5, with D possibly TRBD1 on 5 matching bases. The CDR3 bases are TGTGCCAGCAGCTTGGCTAAGGGGAGATTCAATCAGCCCCAGCATTTT. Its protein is CASSLAKGRFNQPQHF.